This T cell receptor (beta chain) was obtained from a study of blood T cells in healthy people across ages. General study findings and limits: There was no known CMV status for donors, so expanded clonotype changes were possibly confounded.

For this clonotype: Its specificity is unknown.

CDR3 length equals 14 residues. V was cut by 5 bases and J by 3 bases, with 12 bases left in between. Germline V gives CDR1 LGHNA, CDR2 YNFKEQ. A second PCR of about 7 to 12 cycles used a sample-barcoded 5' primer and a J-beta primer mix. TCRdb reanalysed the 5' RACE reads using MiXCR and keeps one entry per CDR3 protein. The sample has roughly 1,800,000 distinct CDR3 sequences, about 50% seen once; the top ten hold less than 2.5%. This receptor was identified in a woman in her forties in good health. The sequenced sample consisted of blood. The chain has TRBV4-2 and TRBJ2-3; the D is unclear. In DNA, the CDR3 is TGTGCCAGCAGCTTAGTGGCCTTGACAGATACGCAGTATTTT. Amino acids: CASSLVALTDTQYF.